One sample yielded the 22 T cell receptor beta chains listed below, sequenced in a study of OX40 agonist ivuxolimab in advanced cancers. TCRdb's copy holds only in-frame clones and misses some; the assay was immunoSEQ multiplex PCR. Of some 70,000 clones in the sample, approximately 84% were seen once. Sample: CD4+ or CD8+ T cells sorted from blood, taken in a trial of the OX40 agonist ivuxolimab. These receptors were collected from an adult with an advanced solid tumor such as melanoma, head and neck, liver or kidney cancer.

The chain links TRBV28 to TRBJ1-3; D gene ambiguous. V shed 3 bases and J shed 5 bases, with 8 bases lying between them. Germline loops: CDR1 MDHEN, CDR2 SYDVKM. This CDR3 is 13 amino acids long. The CDR3 DNA sequence: TGTGCCAGCAGTTTGGGCAGCCGAAACACCATATATTTT. It specifies CASSLGSRNTIYF.

The chain joins TRBV11-2 to TRBJ1-1; D not certain. The germline CDR1 and CDR2 sequences are SGHAT and FQNNGV. CDR3 length equals 16 residues. The ends were cut back, 2 bases at V and 1 base at J, with 14 bases in the middle. CDR3 loop: CASSLRFGLKNTEAFF. The DNA of the CDR3 is TGTGCCAGCAGCTTACGGTTCGGACTGAAGAACACTGAAGCTTTCTTT.

The CDR3: CASMATGANVLTF. CDR3 coding DNA: TGTGCCAGCATGGCTACCGGGGCCAACGTCCTGACTTTC. The chain carries TRBV2 and TRBJ2-6; D not certain. Germline V gene data show CDR1 as SNHLY and CDR2 as FYNNEI. The CDR3 is 13 residues long. Trimming cost V 7 bases and J 4 bases, with 8 bases left between them. Filled out from reference TRBV2 and TRBJ2-6, the complete variable domain reads EPEVTQTPSHQVTQMGQEVILRCVPISNHLYFYWYRQILGQKVEFLVSFYNNEISEKSEIFDDQFSVERPDGSNFTLKIRSTKLEDSAMYFCASMATGANVLTFGAGSRLTVL.

The chain links TRBV2 to TRBJ1-6, with 7 bases that match TRBD1. V dropped 8 bases and J dropped 9; count of bases not matched to a gene: 7. The CDR3 contains 13 residues. Germline V gene lookup returns CDR1 SNHLY and CDR2 FYNNEI. For the CDR3, the DNA is TGTGCCAGCCTAAGACAGGGCACTTCACCCCTCCACTTT. Translation: CASLRQGTSPLHF.

This rearrangement joins TRBV9 to TRBJ2-1; D unclear. This CDR3 spans 15 amino acids. CDR1 is SGDLS, CDR2 YYNGEE, per germline. The V and J ends lost 4 bases and 0 bases respectively, with 11 bases between them. The CDR3 reads CASSPPSASYNEQFF. For the CDR3, the DNA is TGTGCCAGCAGCCCCCCCAGCGCCTCCTACAATGAGCAGTTCTTC. Based on the CDR3 plus reference TRBV9 and TRBJ2-1, the full variable domain is DSGVTQTPKHLITATGQRVTLRCSPRSGDLSVYWYQQSLDQGLQFLIQYYNGEERAKGNILERFSAQQFPDLHSELNLSSLELGDSALYFCASSPPSASYNEQFFGPGTRLTVL.

The chain employs TRBV19 and TRBJ2-3; 10 bases are a match to TRBD2. With 6 bases clipped from V and 0 bases from J, the junction kept 6 bases outside the gene matches. Germline V gives CDR1 LNHDA, CDR2 SQIVND (reference sequence). CDR3 size: 16 residues. The CDR3 bases are TGTGCCAGTAGACCGAGTAGCGGGAGGAGCACAGATACGCAGTATTTT. Amino acids: CASRPSSGRSTDTQYF.

V and J are TRBV14 and TRBJ2-1; D unresolved. The germline gives CDR1 SGHDN, CDR2 FVKESK. The V end lost 4 bases, the J end lost 7 bases, and 5 bases lay between the germline ends. The CDR3 has 11 amino acids. In DNA form, the CDR3 reads TGTGCCAGCAGCCTGTTTAATGAGCAGTTCTTC. It is translated as CASSLFNEQFF.

The chain has TRBV10-3 and TRBJ2-3; D is unclear. Germline V gene sequence: CDR1 ENHRY, CDR2 SYGVKD. CDR3 size: 15 residues. V gave up 4 bases and J gave up 0 bases, with 11 bases separating them. The CDR3 nucleotides are TGTGCCATCAGTGGCTCGGAAAGGAGCACAGATACGCAGTATTTT. Encoded protein: CAISGSERSTDTQYF.

The chain uses TRBV4-1 and TRBJ2-3; D is undetermined. The CDR3 is 17 residues long. Germline-derived CDR1 and CDR2 are MGHRA and YSYEKL. Trimming took off 1 base at V and 0 bases at J, with 14 bases between the two ends. The CDR3 nucleotides are TGCGCCAGCAGCCAAGTTGGCACGGCATCTAGCACAGATACGCAGTATTTT. Its translation: CASSQVGTASSTDTQYF.

The chain employs TRBV9 and TRBJ2-1; D may be TRBD2 (5 bases). CDR1 and CDR2 (germline): SGDLS, YYNGEE. CDR3 length: 15 amino acids. The germline V and J ends were trimmed by 0 bases and 9 bases, with 16 bases remaining between them. The chain's CDR3 is CASSVAPDSRGEQFF. The CDR3 DNA sequence: TGTGCCAGCAGCGTAGCTCCGGACTCCCGAGGTGAGCAGTTCTTC.

This chain links TRBV7-2 with TRBJ1-4; TRBD1 might be the D (5 bases). The V gene's germline CDR1 is SGHTA and CDR2 FQGNSA. V was clipped by 2 bases and J by 7 bases, with 17 bases between them. This CDR3 has 16 residues. CDR3 residues: CASSLTPTDLGEKLFF. The CDR3 region has the DNA TGTGCCAGCAGCTTAACCCCGACAGATCTGGGTGAAAAACTGTTTTTT. The variable domain in full, completed from reference TRBV7-2 and TRBJ1-4, reads GAGVSQSPSNKVTEKGKDVELRCDPISGHTALYWYRQSLGQGLEFLIYFQGNSAPDKSGLPSDRFSAERTGGSVSTLTIQRTQQEDSAVYLCASSLTPTDLGEKLFFGSGTQLSVL.

The chain is built from TRBV29-1 and TRBJ2-7, with TRBD1 matching 7 bases. V dropped 6 bases and J dropped 3; count of bases not matched to a gene: 5. The germline gives CDR1 SQVTM, CDR2 ANQGSEA. CDR3 size: 12 residues. CDR3 DNA: TGCAGCGTCTGGACAGGAGACTACGAGCAGTACTTC. Its translation is CSVWTGDYEQYF.

This CDR3 is CASSLSGQGAAGYTF. As DNA, the CDR3 is TGTGCCAGCAGTTTATCCGGGCAGGGGGCTGCAGGCTACACCTTC. The gene calls are TRBV28 and TRBJ1-2; TRBD1 agrees at 8 bases. From germline, CDR1 is MDHEN and CDR2 SYDVKM. This CDR3 contains 15 residues. V shed 1 base and J 8 bases; nucleotides not matched to a gene: 9.

The count of this clone is one. Different DNA sequences within this sample yield the same CDR3. The chain carries TRBV7-9 and TRBJ2-3; D is undetermined. Trimming pared 0 bases from V and 0 bases from J, leaving 7 bases between. CDR1 SEHNR and CDR2 FQNEAQ come from the germline V gene (reference sequence). The CDR3 has 15 amino acids. The CDR3 protein is CASSLAAASTDTQYF. CDR3 DNA: TGTGCCAGCAGCTTAGCGGCGGCTAGCACAGATACGCAGTATTTT.

A single count supports this clone. The gene calls are TRBV29-1 and TRBJ1-2, with D perhaps matching TRBD1 (6 bases). Germline-derived CDR1 and CDR2 are SQVTM and ANQGSEA. V was trimmed by 7 bases and J by 2 bases, leaving 11 bases between them. This CDR3 has 12 residues. Here the CDR3 reads CSALGQNYGYTF. In DNA form, the CDR3 reads TGCAGCGCCTTAGGACAGAACTATGGCTACACCTTC.

In this sample, this clone turned up once. The chain uses TRBV15 and TRBJ2-7; possible D gene TRBD2, 5 bases. Germline assignment: CDR1 LNHNV and CDR2 YYDKDF (reference sequence). Trimming removed 1 base from V and 4 bases from J, with 17 bases in between. The CDR3 totals 16 residues. The DNA for the CDR3 is TGTGCCACCAGCAGAGCGGGCCATCAAGGCGGGTACGAGCAGTACTTC. This sequence encodes CATSRAGHQGGYEQYF.

V and J are TRBV7-9 and TRBJ2-7, with 10 nucleotides matching TRBD1. V lost 5 bases to trimming and J lost 7 bases; unmatched junction nucleotides: 11. CDR1 and CDR2 (germline): SEHNR, FQNEAQ (reference sequence). The CDR3 is 15 residues long. DNA of the CDR3: TGTGCCAGCAGCAACCGGGACAGGGGATCTGGGGAGCAGTACTTC. Protein: CASSNRDRGSGEQYF.

This rearrangement joins TRBV6-5 to TRBJ1-2; 7 bases match TRBD1. This CDR3 is built from 14 residues. The V and J ends lost 5 bases and 8 bases, in that order; junction bases with no gene match: 11. CDR1 MNHEY and CDR2 SVGAGI come from the germline V gene. CDR3 protein: CASSQRDRSPGYTF. In DNA, the CDR3 is TGTGCCAGCAGTCAAAGGGACAGATCGCCCGGCTACACCTTC.

The chain recombines TRBV11-2 with TRBJ2-7; 13 bases line up with TRBD2. The junction had 17 bases not matched to a gene; V was cut back by 4 bases and J by 5 bases. The CDR3 has 19 residues. CDR1 and CDR2 from the germline V gene are SGHAT and FQNNGV. The CDR3 spells CASSSTGATSGGFIDEQYF. In nucleotides, the CDR3 is TGTGCCAGCAGCTCGACAGGGGCGACTAGCGGGGGGTTCATCGACGAGCAGTACTTC.

J is TRBJ1-4 and V is TRBV6-5; D may be TRBD1 (6 bases). V dropped 2 bases and J dropped 7 bases, with 17 bases sitting between them. There are 16 residues in the CDR3. Germline CDR1 MNHEY, CDR2 SVGAGI. The CDR3 protein is CASSYTTGSVSEKLFF. The CDR3 nucleotides read TGTGCCAGCAGTTACACTACAGGGAGTGTAAGTGAAAAACTGTTTTTT.

V gene TRBV14 combines with J gene TRBJ2-1; 7 nucleotides align to TRBD2. This CDR3 has 15 residues. V was pared by 4 bases and J by 4 bases, with 7 bases of the junction left unmatched. Germline V gives CDR1 SGHDN, CDR2 FVKESK. CDR3: CASSRGGGIYNEQFF. CDR3 in DNA: TGTGCCAGCAGCCGTGGGGGGGGGATTTACAATGAGCAGTTCTTC. Variable domain in full (rest from reference TRBV14 and TRBJ2-1): EAGVTQFPSHSVIEKGQTVTLRCDPISGHDNLYWYRRVMGKEIKFLLHFVKESKQDESGMPNNRFLAERTGGTYSTLKVQPAELEDSGVYFCASSRGGGIYNEQFFGPGTRLTVL.

V usage is TRBV7-9 and J usage is TRBJ1-1; a possible D gene is TRBD1 (5 bases). The CDR3 loop spans 14 amino acids. V gave up 3 bases and J gave up 6 bases, with 14 bases separating them. Germline V gene data show CDR1 as SEHNR and CDR2 as FQNEAQ (reference sequence). The CDR3: CASSLGGEVAEAFF. In DNA, the CDR3 is TGTGCCAGCAGCTTGGGGGGTGAGGTAGCTGAAGCTTTCTTT.